This passage covers 5 T cell receptor beta chains from one sample sequenced in a study of identical twins. TCRdb re-analysed the 5' RACE reads in MiXCR, keeping a single row per CDR3 protein. This sample has about 220,000 distinct CDR3 sequences, with approximately 7.9% found just once. These data were also filed under a second study, of yellow fever vaccine responses in identical twins.

What was sequenced was CD8+ T cells sorted from blood. These receptors were taken from a woman under 30 in good health.

This clonotype was seen only a few times. The chain is built from TRBV7-3 and TRBJ2-1; 12 bases are shared with TRBD2. CDR3 length: 18 residues. Germline V gene lookup returns CDR1 SGHTA and CDR2 FQGTGA. Trimming cost V 5 bases and J 5 bases; bases outside gene matches: 13. This CDR3 reads CASSPTSGRSLLDNEQFF. CDR3 coding DNA: TGTGCCAGCAGCCCAACTAGCGGGAGGAGTTTGTTGGACAATGAGCAGTTCTTC.

This clonotype was found many times. The rearrangement uses TRBV29-1 and TRBJ1-1, with a tentative D call TRBD1 (6 bases). The V and J ends lost 6 bases and 3 bases respectively, with 23 bases between them. The CDR3 extends over 16 amino acids. The germline V gene has CDR1 SQVTM and CDR2 ANQGSEA. This chain's CDR3 is CSVPTPGTPGDTEAFF. The DNA of the CDR3 is TGCAGCGTACCAACCCCCGGGACACCGGGGGACACTGAAGCTTTCTTT.

The rearrangement uses TRBV3-1 and TRBJ2-2; D is perhaps TRBD1 or TRBD2 (5 bases each). Germline V gene sequence: CDR1 LGHDT, CDR2 YNNKEL (reference sequence). Trimming pared 4 bases from V and 2 bases from J, leaving 20 bases between. CDR3 length: 18 residues. The CDR3 protein is CASSRELPGRANTGELFF. The CDR3 nucleotides read TGTGCCAGCAGCCGCGAATTGCCGGGACGGGCTAACACCGGGGAGCTGTTTTTT.

This chain links TRBV5-1 with TRBJ2-1; D remains unclear. V was pared by 7 bases and J by 7 bases, with 9 bases between. The CDR3 consists of 11 residues. CDR1 is SGHRS, CDR2 YFSETQ, per germline. The CDR3 loop reads CASGLQNEQFF. The CDR3, as DNA: TGCGCCAGCGGGCTACAGAATGAGCAGTTCTTC.

This clonotype turned up a few times. The rearrangement uses TRBV27 and TRBJ1-5; D remains unclear. The V gene lost 0 bases and the J gene lost 3 bases, with 15 bases spanning the gap. This CDR3 contains 17 residues. Germline CDR1 and CDR2: MNHEY and SMNVEV (reference sequence). DNA of the CDR3: TGTGCCAGCAGTTTATCGTTTAGTGGGATTTCCAATCAGCCCCAGCATTTT. Amino acids: CASSLSFSGISNQPQHF.